These 23 T cell receptor beta chains were all obtained from the same sample, sequenced in a study of human T cells and chemical hapten exposure. Each CDR3 protein gets one entry after TCRdb re-called the RACE reads with MiXCR. The sample holds 40,000 to 50,000 distinct CDR3 sequences, approximately 3.6% seen once. The time point was: patch test 1, 2 weeks after DPC sensitization. As for treatment: therapeutic diphenylcyclopropenone sensitization with weekly scalp DPC. From whole blood left unfractionated, total RNA was extracted. Sequenced material: whole blood, taken in connection with sensitization to the hapten diphenylcyclopropenone (DPC). The receptors originated from a man in his forties or fifties with alopecia areata. Some clones in this sample may be carry-over from other donors' samples.

This clonotype was recorded at least ten times. V usage is TRBV6-6 and J usage is TRBJ1-5, with 7 bases aligning to TRBD1. The CDR3 spans 12 residues. The V and J ends lost 11 bases and 6 bases, in that order; junction bases with no gene match: 7. Germline loops: CDR1 MNHNY, CDR2 SVGAGI (reference sequence). CDR3 protein: CAVSRGLQPQHF. CDR3 nucleotides: TGTGCCGTCTCGAGGGGGCTTCAGCCCCAGCATTTT.

The chain is built from TRBV7-6 and TRBJ1-4, with 9 nucleotides matching TRBD1. The CDR3 consists of 17 residues. Germline CDR1 SGHVS, CDR2 FNYEAQ. With V trimmed by 0 bases and J by 1 base, 3 bases remained unmatched. The CDR3 bases are TGTGCCAGCAGCTTAGCGCGGGGACAGGGAACTAATGAAAAACTGTTTTTT. Its translation: CASSLARGQGTNEKLFF.

This chain links TRBV20-1 with TRBJ1-5; D gene unclear. The germline gives CDR1 DFQATT, CDR2 SNEGSKA (reference sequence). The CDR3 contains 14 residues. Trimming left V 3 bases short and J 2 bases short, with 11 bases between. The DNA of the CDR3 is TGCAGTGCTAGCTGGGGAAGAGGCAATCAGCCCCAGCATTTT. It is translated as CSASWGRGNQPQHF.

This clonotype has a count of ten or more. This rearrangement joins TRBV12-3 or TRBV12-4 to TRBJ2-5, with D uncertain. The CDR3 has 14 amino acids. The V end was cut by 2 bases, the J end by 1 base, with 8 bases between. Here the CDR3 reads CASSLQDLQETQYF. CDR3 bases: TGTGCCAGCAGTTTACAAGATCTCCAAGAGACCCAGTACTTC.

This clonotype was found many times. The gene calls are TRBV5-1 and TRBJ2-3; 7 nucleotides match TRBD2. Germline CDR1 is SGHRS and CDR2 is YFSETQ. The CDR3 extends over 17 amino acids. V dropped 4 bases and J dropped 0; count of bases not matched to a gene: 11. This CDR3 reads CASSGGGSAISTDTQYF. CDR3 bases: TGCGCCAGCAGCGGCGGCGGGAGCGCCATCAGCACAGATACGCAGTATTTT.

This clonotype was observed at least ten times. The chain links TRBV28 to TRBJ2-5, with a weak D call TRBD2 (6 bases). Trimming pared 6 bases from V and 0 bases from J, leaving 11 bases between. This CDR3 is 14 amino acids long. From germline, CDR1 is MDHEN and CDR2 SYDVKM. The CDR3 here is CASSPLANQETQYF. The CDR3 DNA follows: TGTGCCAGCAGCCCCCTAGCGAACCAAGAGACCCAGTACTTC.

As concerns this clonotype: This clone may be a read error of a much larger clone one base away. This sequence joins TRBV11-2 and TRBJ1-1; TRBD1 aligns across 7 bases. Germline assignment: CDR1 SGHAT and CDR2 FQNNGV. This CDR3 contains 16 residues. CDR3 DNA sequence: TGTGCCAGCAGCTTAGTTGGAGGGGGCGCGAACGCTGAAGCTTTCTTT. Its protein is CASSLVGGGANAEAFF. Full variable domain (missing parts from reference TRBV11-2 and TRBJ1-1): EAGVAQSPRYKIIEKRQSVAFWCNPISGHATLYWYQQILGQGPKLLIQFQNNGVVDDSQLPKDRFSAERLKGVDSTLKIQPAKLEDSAVYLCASSLVGGGANAEAFFGQGTRLTVV.

This clonotype was recorded many times. The chain carries TRBV19 and TRBJ1-5; D is uncertain. Trimming shortened V by 5 bases and J by 4 bases, and 12 bases separated the two germline ends. Germline CDR1 and CDR2: LNHDA and SQIVND (reference sequence). The CDR3 runs to 14 residues. As DNA, the CDR3 is TGTGCCAGTAGTGGGGTTTCGGGGAATCAGCCCCAGCATTTT. Protein sequence: CASSGVSGNQPQHF.

This clonotype occurred many times. The chain is built from TRBV3-1 and TRBJ2-2, with a tentative D call TRBD1 (6 bases). CDR1 is LGHDT, CDR2 YNNKEL, per germline (reference sequence). Trimming cost V 2 bases and J 2 bases, with 18 bases left between them. The CDR3 contains 18 residues. Here the CDR3 reads CASSQQGRDILNTGELFF. CDR3 coding DNA: TGTGCCAGCAGCCAACAAGGCCGGGACATACTTAACACCGGGGAGCTGTTTTTT.

This clonotype has at least ten counts. V gene TRBV20-1 combines with J gene TRBJ2-1; TRBD2 agrees at 7 bases. The germline gives CDR1 DFQATT, CDR2 SNEGSKA (reference sequence). The length of the CDR3 is 13 residues. With V trimmed by 5 bases and J by 9 bases, 10 bases remained unmatched. CDR3 sequence: CSAPGTIQGEQFF. The CDR3 DNA reads as TGCAGTGCTCCCGGGACTATCCAGGGTGAGCAGTTCTTC.

The genes are TRBV14 and TRBJ2-3, with D tentatively TRBD1 (5 bases). Germline CDR1 and CDR2: SGHDN and FVKESK. V was cut by 1 base and J by 1 base, with 18 bases left in between. The CDR3 has 18 residues. CDR3 loop: CASSQAWGRGTGTDTQYF. The DNA of the CDR3 is TGTGCCAGCAGCCAAGCTTGGGGAAGGGGCACCGGCACAGATACGCAGTATTTT.

This clonotype showed up many times. The V gene is TRBV28, the J gene TRBJ1-1, with D perhaps matching TRBD1 (6 bases). Trimming pared 6 bases from V and 3 bases from J, leaving 17 bases between. The CDR3 runs 15 residues. Per the germline V gene, CDR1 is MDHEN and CDR2 is SYDVKM. The CDR3 coding sequence is TGTGCCAGCAGGTCACAGGGTGGTCCCCACACTGAAGCTTTCTTT. Its protein product is CASRSQGGPHTEAFF.

This clonotype appeared a few times. The chain recombines TRBV5-1 with TRBJ1-2; D remains ambiguous. Germline V gene data show CDR1 as SGHRS and CDR2 as YFSETQ. The CDR3 runs 15 residues. V dropped 0 bases and J dropped 4 bases, with 13 bases sitting between them. CDR3 nucleotide sequence: TGCGCCAGCAGCTTGGAGTCAGCTCGGGGCTATGGCTACACCTTC. Protein product: CASSLESARGYGYTF.

This clonotype came up many times. The chain couples TRBV10-3 to TRBJ1-1; unclear D gene. Germline CDR1 is ENHRY and CDR2 is SYGVKD. CDR3 size: 14 residues. Trimming took 3 bases from V and 6 from J, leaving 14 bases between them. As DNA, the CDR3 is TGTGCCATCAGTGAATCGCCCGGCACGCCTGAAGCTTTCTTT. Translation gives CAISESPGTPEAFF.

The table lists this clonotype with many counts. The gene calls are TRBV6-1 and TRBJ2-3; 12 nucleotides agree with TRBD2. The CDR3 extends over 15 amino acids. Germline CDR1 is MNHNS and CDR2 is SASEGT. J lost 6 bases, V lost 8 bases, and 9 bases had no gene match. The CDR3 DNA follows: TGTGCCAGCTTACGGACTAGCGGGATGACGGATACGCAGTATTTT. It yields the protein CASLRTSGMTDTQYF.

This clonotype was counted at least ten times. V usage is TRBV11-2 and J usage is TRBJ2-1; D is perhaps TRBD1 (5 bases). Germline V gene sequence: CDR1 SGHAT, CDR2 FQNNGV. The CDR3 is 11 amino acids. The ends were cut back, 9 bases at V and 6 bases at J, with 9 bases in the middle. In nucleotides, the CDR3 is TGTGCCAGTGACAGTTTCAATGAGCAGTTCTTC. Protein: CASDSFNEQFF.

This clonotype came up many times. This chain joins TRBV12-5 and TRBJ2-7, with 9 bases lining up with TRBD1. V dropped 0 bases and J dropped 1; count of bases not matched to a gene: 22. The CDR3 contains 22 residues. The germline V gene encodes CDR1 LGHNT and CDR2 FRNRAP. CDR3 nucleotides: TGTGCTAGTGGTTTGGTCCCGACGCTCCCCTGGACAGGGGAACAGAGGTCCTACGAGCAGTACTTC. This sequence encodes CASGLVPTLPWTGEQRSYEQYF.

This clonotype was recorded many times. The chain couples TRBV10-1 to TRBJ1-1; no clear D. Trimming shortened V by 0 bases and J by 1 base, and 3 bases separated the two germline ends. Per the germline V gene, CDR1 is WNHNN and CDR2 is SYGVQD (reference sequence). This CDR3 comprises 13 residues. The CDR3 spells CASSESRNTEAFF. The DNA for the CDR3 is TGCGCCAGCAGTGAGTCTAGGAACACTGAAGCTTTCTTT.

Many counts were recorded for this clonotype. This chain joins TRBV6-1 and TRBJ2-1, with 12 bases aligning to TRBD2. CDR1 is MNHNS and CDR2 is SASEGT in the germline V gene. Unmatched junction bases numbered 4, after V lost 0 bases and J lost 7 bases. The CDR3 is made up of 16 amino acids. In nucleotides, the CDR3 is TGTGCCAGCAGTGAAGCGCGCACTAGCGGGAGGAATGAGCAGTTCTTC. Amino acid sequence: CASSEARTSGRNEQFF.

This clonotype has a count of ten or more. The chain links TRBV10-3 to TRBJ2-1; a weak D match, TRBD1 (5 bases). Germline V gene lookup returns CDR1 ENHRY and CDR2 SYGVKD. The CDR3 contains 14 residues. Trimming took off 7 bases at V and 9 bases at J, with 19 bases between the two ends. CDR3 DNA sequence: TGTGCCATCACCGACAGCTCCCTGCGGAGTGAGCAGTTCTTC. This codes for CAITDSSLRSEQFF.

This clonotype was detected many times. V usage is TRBV6-1 and J usage is TRBJ1-5; no clear D gene. Germline values: CDR1 MNHNS, CDR2 SASEGT. Deletions cut 1 base from V and 1 base from J, with 8 bases between. The CDR3 contains 15 residues. This CDR3 reads CASSEVGRSNQPQHF. The CDR3 bases are TGTGCCAGCAGTGAAGTGGGTAGGAGCAATCAGCCCCAGCATTTT.

This clonotype was seen repeatedly, ten times or more. J is TRBJ2-2 and V is TRBV30; the D is unclear. Germline CDR1 and CDR2: GTSNPN and SVGIG (reference sequence). Trimming took off 2 bases at V and 6 bases at J, with 19 bases between the two ends. CDR3 length equals 16 residues. This chain's CDR3 is CAWSPPWRSVPGELFF. The CDR3 region has the DNA TGTGCCTGGAGTCCCCCATGGCGATCGGTTCCCGGGGAGCTGTTTTTT. Filled out from reference TRBV30 and TRBJ2-2, the complete variable domain reads SQTIHQWPATLVQPVGSPLSLECTVEGTSNPNLYWYRQAAGRGLQLLFYSVGIGQISSEVPQNLSASRPQDRQFILSSKKLLLSDSGFYLCAWSPPWRSVPGELFFGEGSRLTVL.

This clonotype was counted many times. This rearrangement joins TRBV10-2 to TRBJ1-5, with TRBD1 identical over 8 bases. Germline-derived CDR1 and CDR2 are WSHSY and SAAADI. The V segment lost 8 bases and the J segment 6 bases; nucleotides outside the gene matches: 6. The CDR3 length is 13 residues. CDR3 nucleotides: TGCGCCAGCCAGAGACAGGGGAGTCAGCCCCAGCATTTT. It translates to CASQRQGSQPQHF.